A single sample gave rise to the 11 T cell receptor beta chains below, sequenced in a study of shared clonotypes between healthy human individuals. Only in-frame clones appear in the TCRdb table, and some are missing; sequencing was by immunoSEQ multiplex PCR. The table includes around 1 million clones, approximately 76% detected once. Sample: memory CD4+ T cells sorted from blood. Subset defined: CD45RA-negative fraction. The receptors were sampled from a man between 18 and 35 years old in good health.

The V call is TRBV5-4, the J call TRBJ2-3; D gene uncertain. The CDR3 spans 15 residues. Germline lookup yields CDR1 SGHNT and CDR2 YYREEE (reference sequence). The V end was cut by 5 bases, the J end by 6 bases, with 19 bases between. CDR3 DNA: TGTGCCAGCAGGCCTGGGATGATTAAAGCGGATACGCAGTATTTT. Its translation is CASRPGMIKADTQYF.

The chain is built from TRBV7-8 and TRBJ1-1, with D possibly TRBD1 on 6 matching bases. Germline V gene sequence: CDR1 SGHVS, CDR2 FQNEAQ. The CDR3 sequence is 16 residues long. Trimming removed 1 base from V and 4 bases from J, with 16 bases in between. CDR3: CASSLVGGGLSTEAFF. CDR3 nucleotide sequence: TGTGCCAGCAGCTTAGTGGGAGGGGGGTTGAGCACTGAAGCTTTCTTT.

V gene TRBV6-6 combines with J gene TRBJ2-5; D perhaps matches TRBD1 (6 bases). The CDR3 is 15 residues long. Trimming cost V 6 bases and J 4 bases, with 18 bases left between them. The germline gives CDR1 MNHNY, CDR2 SVGAGI (reference sequence). CDR3 bases: TGTGCCAGCAGCCCCGTAGGGGGTATGGTAGAGACCCAGTACTTC. Amino acid sequence: CASSPVGGMVETQYF.

The sample holds a few counts of this clone. Compared with germline, one end of the junction differs, possibly owing to a read error. This sequence joins TRBV2 and TRBJ2-2; tentative D call: TRBD1 (5 bases). This CDR3 contains 13 residues. Germline CDR1 and CDR2: SNHLY and FYNNEI. The CDR3 DNA follows: TGTGCCAGCATTGAAGGACACCCCGGGGAGCTGTTTTTT. Its protein is CASIEGHPGELFF.

CDR3 in DNA: TGTGCCAGCAGCCAAATCGCGGACTATGGCTACACCTTC. It is translated as CASSQIADYGYTF. This chain links TRBV5-4 with TRBJ1-2; no clear D gene. The V end lost 4 bases, the J end lost 3 bases, and 10 bases lay between the germline ends. The germline V gene has CDR1 SGHNT and CDR2 YYREEE (reference sequence). The CDR3 is 13 amino acids.

The V gene is TRBV10-3, the J gene TRBJ2-3, with a tentative D call TRBD1 (6 bases). In germline, CDR1 is ENHRY, CDR2 SYGVKD. Trimming pared 11 bases from V and 5 bases from J, leaving 17 bases between. This CDR3 contains 13 residues. CDR3: CAYRTAQGDTQYF. The CDR3 bases are TGTGCCTACCGGACAGCCCAAGGAGATACGCAGTATTTT.

The genes are TRBV30 and TRBJ2-1; 12 bases are a match to TRBD2. Per germline, CDR1 GTSNPN and CDR2 SVGIG (reference sequence). This CDR3 has 13 residues. Germline trimming cut 7 bases from V and 10 bases from J; bases unmatched to any gene: 8. The CDR3 sequence: CALAIGTSGEQFF. The CDR3 nucleotides are TGTGCCTTAGCTATTGGGACTAGCGGGGAGCAGTTCTTC. Full variable domain (remainder filled in from reference TRBV30 and TRBJ2-1): SQTIHQWPATLVQPVGSPLSLECTVEGTSNPNLYWYRQAAGRGLQLLFYSVGIGQISSEVPQNLSASRPQDRQFILSSKKLLLSDSGFYLCALAIGTSGEQFFGPGTRLTVL.

V and J are TRBV10-3 and TRBJ1-1; D may be TRBD1 (6 bases). The CDR3 loop spans 14 amino acids. Germline assignment: CDR1 ENHRY and CDR2 SYGVKD. V lost 4 bases, J lost 5 bases, and 14 bases lay in between. The CDR3 loop reads CAISATQGLTEAFF. In DNA form, the CDR3 reads TGTGCCATCAGTGCTACTCAGGGGTTAACTGAAGCTTTCTTT.

V is TRBV19 and J is TRBJ1-2; D perhaps matches TRBD1 (5 bases). The CDR3 has 14 amino acids. Germline lookup yields CDR1 LNHDA and CDR2 SQIVND (reference sequence). Deletions cut 5 bases from V and 0 bases from J, with 10 bases between. The CDR3 protein is CASSPGLTNYGYTF. The CDR3 coding sequence is TGTGCCAGTAGTCCGGGACTAACTAACTATGGCTACACCTTC. Together with reference TRBV19 and TRBJ1-2, the CDR3 gives the full variable domain: DGGITQSPKYLFRKEGQNVTLSCEQNLNHDAMYWYRQDPGQGLRLIYYSQIVNDFQKGDIAEGYSVSREKKESFPLTVTSAQKNPTAFYLCASSPGLTNYGYTFGSGTRLTVV.

The genes are TRBV27 and TRBJ1-1, with 9 bases that match TRBD1. V lost 4 bases, J lost 3 bases, and 12 bases stayed unmatched. The germline CDR1 and CDR2 sequences are MNHEY and SMNVEV (reference sequence). CDR3 length: 17 residues. The CDR3 DNA sequence: TGTGCCAGCAGTTGGGGGACAGGGAACCGGCGGGACACTGAAGCTTTCTTT. It codes for CASSWGTGNRRDTEAFF.

The chain has TRBV5-1 and TRBJ2-7, with 13 bases that match TRBD2. V shed 0 bases, J shed 3 bases, and the junction held 3 bases outside the gene matches. The CDR3 runs 16 residues. The V gene's germline CDR1 is SGHRS and CDR2 YFSETQ. CDR3 region: CASSLGGTSGVYEQYF. The DNA of the CDR3 is TGCGCCAGCAGCTTGGGAGGGACTAGCGGGGTCTACGAGCAGTACTTC.